A single sample is the source of the 27 T cell receptor beta chains below, sequenced in a study of human T cells and chemical hapten exposure. Time point denoted: patch test 3, about 24 weeks after DPC sensitization. Treatment indicated: therapeutic diphenylcyclopropenone sensitization with weekly scalp DPC. TCRdb re-derived calls from the RACE reads in MiXCR, one entry per CDR3 protein. The profile shows roughly 100,000 distinct CDR3 sequences, 34% of them singletons. Sequences were derived from whole blood, sampled in connection with sensitization to the hapten diphenylcyclopropenone (DPC). The receptors shown here come from a man aged 35 to 55 with alopecia areata. Some clones in this sample may be carry-over from other donors' samples.

A few counts support this clonotype. This sequence joins TRBV5-1 and TRBJ2-3; D possibly corresponds to TRBD2 (6 bases). Germline lookup yields CDR1 SGHRS and CDR2 YFSETQ. The length of the CDR3 is 14 residues. The ends were cut back, 6 bases at V and 2 bases at J, with 13 bases in the middle. The CDR3 reads CASTQGTVTDTQYF. CDR3 nucleotide sequence: TGCGCCAGCACCCAAGGGACTGTCACAGATACGCAGTATTTT.

This clonotype turned up a few times. CDR3 DNA sequence: TGTGCCATCGAGTTGGACAGGGGGAGCACAGATACGCAGTATTTT. This gives the protein CAIELDRGSTDTQYF. The rearrangement joins TRBV10-3 to TRBJ2-3, with 10 bases matching TRBD1. CDR3 length: 15 residues. The germline CDR1 and CDR2 sequences are ENHRY and SYGVKD. V lost 8 bases, J lost 0 bases, and 5 bases stayed unmatched.

The J gene is TRBJ2-5, the V gene TRBV9; 14 bases map to TRBD2. The CDR3 length is 17 residues. Germline V lookup: CDR1 SGDLS, CDR2 YYNGEE. Losses at the gene ends were 0 bases for V and 5 bases for J; bases not matched to a gene: 6. The CDR3 DNA follows: TGTGCCAGCAGCGTAGGAGGGACTAGCGGGAGCGGGGAGACCCAGTACTTC. Translating gives CASSVGGTSGSGETQYF.

The chain links TRBV29-1 to TRBJ1-2; D gene uncertain. The CDR3 has 12 residues. Trimming pared 7 bases from V and 4 bases from J, leaving 13 bases between. Germline values: CDR1 SQVTM, CDR2 ANQGSEA. This chain's CDR3 is CSGGTRGYGYTF. DNA for the CDR3: TGCAGCGGGGGAACCCGGGGCTATGGCTACACCTTC.

This clonotype occurred a few times. The V and J genes are TRBV7-8 and TRBJ2-7, with D possibly TRBD1 on 5 matching bases. The V end was cut by 5 bases, the J end by 4 bases, with 9 bases between. The CDR3 runs to 12 residues. Germline loops: CDR1 SGHVS, CDR2 FQNEAQ. This CDR3 is CASSLSGYEQYV. The CDR3 DNA reads as TGTGCCAGCAGCCTCTCAGGGTACGAGCAGTACGTC.

The chain joins TRBV27 to TRBJ1-6; possibly TRBD1 for D (6 bases). The CDR3 has 16 amino acids. Trimming left V 5 bases short and J 3 bases short, with 14 bases between. Germline V gene data show CDR1 as MNHEY and CDR2 as SMNVEV (reference sequence). Written as DNA, the CDR3 is TGTGCCAGCAGTCCCCGAACCAGGGGCTATAATTCACCCCTCCACTTT. It yields the protein CASSPRTRGYNSPLHF.

This clonotype was recorded a few times. The V gene is TRBV12-3 or TRBV12-4, the J gene TRBJ2-3; tentatively, D is TRBD2 (6 bases). Trimming removed 7 bases at V and 3 bases at J, with 20 bases between. The CDR3 runs 16 residues. CDR3 protein: CASNIDPSLATDTQYF. The CDR3 region has the DNA TGTGCCAGCAACATTGACCCCTCACTAGCTACAGATACGCAGTATTTT.

The V and J genes are TRBV30 and TRBJ1-4, with 9 bases identical to TRBD1. V shed 0 bases, J shed 8 bases, and the junction held 4 bases outside the gene matches. The CDR3 is made up of 14 amino acids. In germline, CDR1 is GTSNPN, CDR2 SVGIG (reference sequence). The CDR3 reads CAWSVRDRVEKLFF. In DNA, the CDR3 is TGTGCCTGGAGTGTGAGGGACAGGGTCGAAAAACTGTTTTTT.

This clonotype was observed a handful of times. The chain has TRBV20-1 and TRBJ2-3; 9 bases are a match to TRBD2. V lost 5 bases and J lost 7; bases outside the gene matches: 10. This CDR3 comprises 14 residues. The V gene's germline CDR1 is DFQATT and CDR2 SNEGSKA (reference sequence). The CDR3 bases are TGCAGTGCTCGGGGACTAGCAGGTTGGAATACGCAGTATTTT. This translates into CSARGLAGWNTQYF.

This clonotype appeared a few times. The chain uses TRBV28 and TRBJ2-7; D is perhaps TRBD2 (5 bases). This CDR3 region has 11 residues. Trimming removed 11 bases from V and 1 base from J, with 9 bases in between. Germline CDR1 reads MDHEN; CDR2 reads SYDVKM. The CDR3 region has the DNA TGTGCCTGCGAGGGATCCTACGAGCAGTACTTC. Its protein product is CACEGSYEQYF.

The chain combines TRBV29-1 with TRBJ2-7; 11 bases are a match to TRBD2. J was trimmed by 5 bases and V by 6 bases; bases with no gene match: 12. The CDR3 spans 15 residues. Germline V gene lookup returns CDR1 SQVTM and CDR2 ANQGSEA. DNA for the CDR3: TGCAGCGTCGCCGGGACTAGCGGCTTTGGGGACGAGCAGTACTTC. Amino acids: CSVAGTSGFGDEQYF.

The chain links TRBV29-1 to TRBJ2-4; 13 bases agree with TRBD2. Germline-derived CDR1 and CDR2 are SQVTM and ANQGSEA. This CDR3 has 13 residues. Trimming cost V 4 bases and J 8 bases; bases outside gene matches: 2. CDR3 in DNA: TGCAGCGTTGGGACTAGCGGGAGTTACATTCAGTACTTC. It specifies CSVGTSGSYIQYF. The variable domain in full, with the rest retrieved from reference TRBV29-1 and TRBJ2-4, is SAVISQKPSRDICQRGTSLTIQCQVDSQVTMMFWYRQQPGQSLTLIATANQGSEATYESGFVIDKFPISRPNLTFSTLTVSNMSPEDSSIYLCSVGTSGSYIQYFGAGTRLSVL.

The V gene is TRBV29-1, the J gene TRBJ2-5; TRBD1 matches 7 bases. The trim removed 5 bases at V and 2 bases at J, leaving 2 bases unmatched. The CDR3 length is 12 residues. CDR1 and CDR2 (germline): SQVTM, ANQGSEA. The CDR3 here is CSVSTGQETQYF. The CDR3 DNA reads TGCAGCGTTTCGACAGGGCAAGAGACCCAGTACTTC.

V and J are TRBV29-1 and TRBJ2-3, with TRBD2 identical over 12 bases. Germline CDR1 is SQVTM and CDR2 is ANQGSEA. The V segment lost 5 bases and the J segment 0 bases; nucleotides outside the gene matches: 0. The CDR3 spans 14 residues. The CDR3 nucleotides read TGCAGCGTTCTAGCGGGAGGGAGCACAGATACGCAGTATTTT. Amino acid sequence: CSVLAGGSTDTQYF.

This clonotype was counted between two and nine times. The V and J genes are TRBV6-6 and TRBJ2-2; 9 nucleotides line up with TRBD2. V trimming: 5 bases; J trimming: 11 bases; junction bases outside the gene matches: 9. Germline V lookup: CDR1 MNHNY, CDR2 SVGAGI (reference sequence). This CDR3 has 14 residues. The CDR3 DNA sequence: TGTGCCAGCAGTGTAACATCCGGGACTAGCGAGCTGTTTTTT. This sequence encodes CASSVTSGTSELFF.

This clonotype occurred a few times. The gene calls are TRBV30 and TRBJ2-7, with no clear D. Germline V gene sequence: CDR1 GTSNPN, CDR2 SVGIG (reference sequence). The CDR3 sequence is 14 residues long. V gave up 4 bases and J gave up 5 bases, with 18 bases separating them. CDR3 sequence: CAWTRTKASNEQYF. DNA for the CDR3: TGTGCCTGGACCCGGACGAAGGCGTCGAACGAGCAGTACTTC.

This clonotype was counted a single time. CDR3 amino acids: CASSADLMGFEQYV. The CDR3 DNA sequence: TGTGCCAGCAGCGCGGACCTGATGGGGTTCGAGCAGTACGTC. The chain joins TRBV7-2 to TRBJ2-7; D is unclear. The length of the CDR3 is 14 residues. V was pared by 5 bases and J by 6 bases, with 17 bases between. The V gene's germline CDR1 is SGHTA and CDR2 FQGNSA.

The genes are TRBV7-2 and TRBJ2-7; 7 bases match TRBD1. With 1 base clipped from V and 3 bases from J, the junction kept 3 bases outside the gene matches. The length of the CDR3 is 14 residues. Germline loops: CDR1 SGHTA, CDR2 FQGNSA. CDR3 protein: CASSLGQGLYEQYF. Here the CDR3 DNA reads TGTGCCAGCAGCTTAGGACAGGGCCTCTACGAGCAGTACTTC.

This chain joins TRBV5-1 and TRBJ2-5, with 9 nucleotides matching TRBD1. J lost 1 base, V lost 5 bases, and 6 bases had no gene match. Germline V gene lookup returns CDR1 SGHRS and CDR2 YFSETQ. The CDR3 has 15 residues. The CDR3 DNA sequence: TGCGCCAGCAGACCCCGGACAGGGGCCCAAGAGACCCAGTACTTC. As protein: CASRPRTGAQETQYF.

V is TRBV25-1 and J is TRBJ1-2; no firm D call. The CDR3 runs to 13 residues. Germline assignment: CDR1 MGHDK and CDR2 SYGVNS. Trimming took off 3 bases at V and 4 bases at J, with 9 bases between the two ends. In DNA form, the CDR3 reads TGTGCCAGCAGTGAGGGGTGGCTCTATGGCTACACCTTC. Its protein is CASSEGWLYGYTF.

This chain's CDR3 is CASSLQGPSTDTQYF. The CDR3, as DNA: TGCGCCAGCAGCTTGCAGGGGCCTAGCACAGATACGCAGTATTTT. The rearrangement joins TRBV5-1 to TRBJ2-3; possible D gene TRBD1, 6 bases. Germline assignment: CDR1 SGHRS and CDR2 YFSETQ. The CDR3 has 15 residues. V lost 1 base and J lost 0, with 9 bases in between.

This clonotype was seen a few times. The chain couples TRBV6-2 or TRBV6-3 to TRBJ2-5; TRBD1 agrees at 8 bases. CDR1 MNHEY and CDR2 SVGEGT come from the germline V gene. The junction had 7 bases not matched to a gene; V was cut back by 4 bases and J by 0 bases. This CDR3 has 16 amino acids. The chain's CDR3 is CASSFGTGVYQETQYF. The CDR3 DNA is TGTGCCAGCAGTTTCGGGACAGGAGTGTACCAAGAGACCCAGTACTTC.

In this sample, this clonotype turned up a few times. The rearrangement uses TRBV4-2 and TRBJ2-7; 8 bases line up with TRBD2. The germline V gene has CDR1 LGHNA and CDR2 YNFKEQ. Trimming at V came to 0 bases and at J to 7 bases, leaving 11 bases not matched to a gene. This CDR3 spans 16 amino acids. The CDR3 bases are TGTGCCAGCAGCCAAGATTGGGCGGGAGGAGTTCGGGAGCAGTACTTC. Translating it yields CASSQDWAGGVREQYF.

This clonotype was observed a handful of times. The CDR3 region is CASSLELYNEQFF. The CDR3 nucleotides are TGTGCCAGCAGCTTGGAGTTGTACAATGAGCAGTTCTTC. The V gene is TRBV5-6, the J gene TRBJ2-1; no reliable D call. This CDR3 is built from 13 residues. The ends were cut back, 0 bases at V and 4 bases at J, with 5 bases in the middle. Looked up from germline, CDR1 is SGHDT and CDR2 is YYEEEE.

This clonotype was detected a few times. The CDR3 region has the DNA TGTGCCAGCAGTTTATACCCGGGAGGGCCGGGTGAGCAGTTCTTC. Its protein product is CASSLYPGGPGEQFF. The rearrangement links TRBV27 to TRBJ2-1; 8 bases match TRBD2. CDR3 length equals 15 residues. The V and J ends lost 1 base and 9 bases, in that order; junction bases with no gene match: 8. The V gene's germline CDR1 is MNHEY and CDR2 SMNVEV (reference sequence).

The J gene is TRBJ2-4, the V gene TRBV7-3, with no clear D. The CDR3 has 15 amino acids. Per the germline V gene, CDR1 is SGHTA and CDR2 is FQGTGA. V shed 0 bases and J shed 0 bases, with 6 bases lying between them. The CDR3 bases are TGTGCCAGCAGCTTAACTCCTTTAGCCAAAAACATTCAGTACTTC. This sequence encodes CASSLTPLAKNIQYF.

This clonotype appeared a few times. The chain is built from TRBV5-1 and TRBJ2-2; TRBD1 matches 10 bases. Germline V gene data show CDR1 as SGHRS and CDR2 as YFSETQ. The length of the CDR3 is 16 residues. V shed 4 bases, J shed 2 bases, and the junction held 5 bases outside the gene matches. The CDR3 is CASSPRTGGNTGELFF. The CDR3 DNA is TGCGCCAGCAGCCCCCGGACAGGGGGAAACACCGGGGAGCTGTTTTTT.